This TCR beta chain was identified in a study of blood T cell repertoires in COVID-19. The length of the CDR3 is 15 residues. Germline CDR1 is SGHKS and CDR2 is YYEKEE (reference sequence). J lost 6 bases, V lost 4 bases, and 4 bases had no gene match. Method: immunoSEQ multiplex PCR; TCRdb's copy keeps in-frame clones and lacks some. Of about 240,000 clones listed, around 90% are singletons. The chain couples TRBV5-5 to TRBJ2-1, with 13 bases aligning to TRBD2. The clonotype originates from a woman in her 40s who had recovered from COVID-19. The sample comprised peripheral blood. The CDR3 here is CASSIGTSGTNEQFF. In DNA, the CDR3 is TGTGCCAGCAGCATCGGGACTAGCGGGACCAATGAGCAGTTCTTC.